The clone carrying this T cell receptor (beta chain) was seen once. The antigen is unknown. The data derive from a study of T cell responses to AZD1222 COVID-19 vaccine. Study-wide findings and caveats: Recipients of two AZD1222 doses showed rising Spike-specific TCR breadth and depth. A mostly white British donor set with more females was recruited, and clonal diversity was possibly underestimated.

V dropped 6 bases and J dropped 7; count of bases not matched to a gene: 8. Looked up from germline, CDR1 is SGDLS and CDR2 is YYNGEE. CDR3 size: 13 residues. Assay used: immunoSEQ multiplex PCR; TCRdb lists only in-frame clones, some missing. The sample contains around 160,000 clones, approximately 94% of which appear only once. This rearrangement joins TRBV9 to TRBJ1-1; 8 bases are a match to TRBD1. The material was peripheral blood, obtained on day 0 of AZD1222 vaccination. This receptor was taken from an adult in good health. The CDR3 sequence is CASTPTTGVEAFF. In DNA form, the CDR3 reads TGTGCCAGCACCCCCACGACAGGGGTTGAAGCTTTCTTT.